Below, 21 T cell receptor beta chains from the same sample are listed, as sequenced in a study of CD8 T cells in ankylosing spondylitis. In TCRdb, the 5' RACE reads were re-called with MiXCR into one record per CDR3 protein. The repertoire holds 300,000 to 350,000 distinct CDR3 sequences, roughly 11% seen once, with around 8.4% in the top ten. The sequenced material came from blood, either unsorted or a sorted T cell fraction (not recorded which). All receptors come from a female donor with ankylosing spondylitis or in good health (not recorded which).

This clonotype was seen ten or more times. The chain uses TRBV20-1 and TRBJ1-1; 7 bases fit TRBD1. The length of the CDR3 is 13 residues. Germline values: CDR1 DFQATT, CDR2 SNEGSKA (reference sequence). V was clipped by 5 bases and J by 4 bases; unmatched bases: 7. The CDR3 reads CSAHRGLGTEAFF. DNA of the CDR3: TGCAGTGCTCACAGGGGATTGGGCACTGAAGCTTTCTTT.

There are a few counts of this clonotype. V gene TRBV12-3 or TRBV12-4 combines with J gene TRBJ2-7; TRBD2 is a possible D gene (6 bases). With 8 bases removed from V and 6 bases from J, the gap between germline ends came to 20 bases. The CDR3 runs 14 residues. This CDR3 is CASSRSGTSTEQYF. As DNA, the CDR3 is TGTGCCAGCTCGAGATCTGGGACTTCCACCGAGCAGTACTTC.

This clonotype appeared a few times. The gene calls are TRBV28 and TRBJ2-2; 8 nucleotides align to TRBD2. This CDR3 has 15 residues. V was pared by 6 bases and J by 5 bases, with 8 bases of the junction left unmatched. CDR1 is MDHEN and CDR2 is SYDVKM in the germline V gene. The CDR3 bases are TGTGCCAGCAGCCTCTCGGGAGGGCGGACCGGGGAGCTGTTTTTT. Its translation: CASSLSGGRTGELFF.

The V and J genes are TRBV7-2 and TRBJ1-6; 7 bases map to TRBD1. V lost 5 bases to trimming and J lost 11 bases; unmatched junction nucleotides: 9. CDR3 size: 14 residues. CDR1 and CDR2 (germline): SGHTA, FQGNSA. CDR3 residues: CASSPTGDRTPLHF. For the CDR3, the DNA is TGTGCCAGCAGCCCAACAGGGGATAGGACACCCCTCCACTTT.

This clonotype was seen a few times. This rearrangement joins TRBV14 to TRBJ2-1; no reliable D call. Germline V gene sequence: CDR1 SGHDN, CDR2 FVKESK. Trimming removed 0 bases at V and 3 bases at J, with 3 bases between. This CDR3 comprises 13 residues. CDR3 DNA sequence: TGTGCCAGCAGCCAAGAACTCTACAATGAGCAGTTCTTC. Translating gives CASSQELYNEQFF.

This clonotype was counted ten times or more. V gene TRBV7-3 combines with J gene TRBJ1-1, with 7 bases lining up with TRBD1. CDR1 is SGHTA and CDR2 is FQGTGA in the germline V gene. The length of the CDR3 is 17 residues. Trimming removed 5 bases from V and 0 bases from J; junction bases left unmatched: 12. CDR3 nucleotides: TGTGCCAGCAGCCCTAAAGGCCGGACAGGTATGAACACTGAAGCTTTCTTT. Translated: CASSPKGRTGMNTEAFF.

There are a few counts of this clonotype. V and J are TRBV7-2 and TRBJ2-1, with D possibly called TRBD1 or TRBD2 (5 bases each). Germline lookup yields CDR1 SGHTA and CDR2 FQGNSA. The CDR3 has 12 amino acids. The V and J ends lost 1 base and 10 bases respectively, with 8 bases between them. The CDR3 nucleotides are TGTGCCAGCAGCTTAGTCGGGGCAGAGCAGTTCTTC. This codes for CASSLVGAEQFF.

This clonotype was counted a few times. This chain joins TRBV20-1 and TRBJ2-5; TRBD1 aligns across 8 bases. Germline trimming cut 6 bases from V and 2 bases from J; bases unmatched to any gene: 5. The CDR3 totals 13 residues. The germline gives CDR1 DFQATT, CDR2 SNEGSKA (reference sequence). CDR3 DNA: TGCAGTGCAAGGACAGGGCCACAAGAGACCCAGTACTTC. Translated: CSARTGPQETQYF.

The chain is built from TRBV6-1 and TRBJ1-1; D is uncertain. The CDR3 loop spans 11 amino acids. Germline lookup yields CDR1 MNHNS and CDR2 SASEGT. Trimming cost V 6 bases and J 11 bases, with 13 bases left between them. CDR3 sequence reads: CASRETSGAFF. As DNA, the CDR3 is TGTGCCAGCAGGGAAACGAGTGGGGCTTTCTTT.

This clonotype was counted only a few times. The chain is built from TRBV5-1 and TRBJ2-1; 14 bases are shared with TRBD2. The V gene end was trimmed by 3 bases and the J gene end by 5 bases; junction bases not matched to a gene: 4. CDR1 and CDR2 from the germline V gene are SGHRS and YFSETQ. The CDR3 has 16 residues. The CDR3 here is CASSSGLAGGHNEQFF. The DNA of the CDR3 is TGCGCCAGCAGCTCAGGACTAGCGGGAGGTCACAATGAGCAGTTCTTC.

Worth noting for this clonotype: It may be a read error: a sequence one base away is much more abundant. CDR3 DNA sequence: TGCAGTGCCCGGACTAACGGGGGGACAGATACGCAGTATTTT. Its protein is CSARTNGGTDTQYF. This chain uses TRBV20-1 with TRBJ2-3; 7 nucleotides agree with TRBD2. CDR1 and CDR2 (germline): DFQATT, SNEGSKA (reference sequence). V lost 6 bases to trimming and J lost 3 bases; unmatched junction nucleotides: 9. This CDR3 comprises 14 residues.

This clonotype was picked up a small number of times. The germline gene is not matched at one end of the junction; a read error may be the cause. The chain recombines TRBV5-1 with TRBJ2-2; 7 nucleotides line up with TRBD2. Germline V lookup: CDR1 SGHRS, CDR2 YFSETQ. The CDR3 runs to 16 residues. CDR3 nucleotides: TGCGCCAGCAGCTGGGGGGGATCCGCGAACGCCGGGGAGCTGTTTTTT. Translation gives CASSWGGSANAGELFF.

In this sample, this clonotype turned up a few times. V is TRBV10-3 and J is TRBJ2-6, with 11 bases aligning to TRBD1. The germline gives CDR1 ENHRY, CDR2 SYGVKD. Germline trimming cut 6 bases from V and 1 base from J; bases unmatched to any gene: 8. This CDR3 region has 18 residues. CDR3 amino acids: CAIRPGQGASSGANVLTF. The CDR3 DNA follows: TGTGCCATCAGGCCAGGACAGGGGGCGTCTTCTGGGGCCAACGTCCTGACTTTC.

This clonotype was recorded at least ten times. V usage is TRBV24-1 and J usage is TRBJ1-6; D gene uncertain. Germline V CDR1 and CDR2: KGHDR, SFDVKD. The CDR3 runs to 14 residues. V lost 7 bases, J lost 4 bases, and 10 bases lay in between. The CDR3 DNA is TGTGCCACCAGAGGTGATAGTTATAATTCACCCCTCCACTTT. It yields the protein CATRGDSYNSPLHF.

This clonotype has ten or more counts. This chain joins TRBV5-1 and TRBJ2-3; D gene uncertain. Germline values: CDR1 SGHRS, CDR2 YFSETQ. The V and J ends lost 5 bases and 2 bases respectively, with 15 bases between them. This CDR3 is built from 15 residues. CDR3 in DNA: TGCGCCAGCAGTCTAACCCCCCAGGCCACAGATACGCAGTATTTT. Amino acids: CASSLTPQATDTQYF.

The chain recombines TRBV12-3 or TRBV12-4 with TRBJ2-1; TRBD1 is a possible D gene (5 bases). This CDR3 contains 18 residues. V was pared by 8 bases and J by 2 bases, with 25 bases between. Written as DNA, the CDR3 is TGTGCCAGCTGTCCCCATACTGTTGGGCAGGGCACCTACAATGAGCAGTTCTTC. Amino acid sequence: CASCPHTVGQGTYNEQFF.

This clonotype appeared many times. The V and J genes are TRBV20-1 and TRBJ2-5; 7 nucleotides line up with TRBD2. The CDR3 is made up of 17 amino acids. The J segment lost 1 base and the V segment lost 1 base, leaving 12 bases of the junction unmatched. Per the germline V gene, CDR1 is DFQATT and CDR2 is SNEGSKA (reference sequence). DNA for the CDR3: TGCAGTGCTAGAGTAAAAGGACGATGGACTAGCCAAGAGACCCAGTACTTC. This sequence encodes CSARVKGRWTSQETQYF.

This clonotype was seen at least ten times. The V call is TRBV5-1, the J call TRBJ2-1, with a tentative D call TRBD2 (6 bases). Germline assignment: CDR1 SGHRS and CDR2 YFSETQ. The V end lost 0 bases, the J end lost 4 bases, and 14 bases lay between the germline ends. CDR3 length: 16 residues. Here the CDR3 reads CASSLAGGTDYNEQFF. DNA for the CDR3: TGCGCCAGCAGCTTGGCCGGAGGGACTGATTACAATGAGCAGTTCTTC.

This clonotype was picked up a small number of times. The chain links TRBV5-1 to TRBJ2-5; D ambiguous. The germline V gene encodes CDR1 SGHRS and CDR2 YFSETQ. Trimming pared 6 bases from V and 4 bases from J, leaving 13 bases between. CDR3 length: 13 amino acids. In nucleotides, the CDR3 is TGCGCCAGCACGGAACCGGGTGGAGAGACCCAGTACTTC. Translating it yields CASTEPGGETQYF.

This clonotype was counted at least ten times. This chain links TRBV5-1 with TRBJ2-7, with 9 bases fitting TRBD1. V shed 4 bases, J shed 4 bases, and the junction held 6 bases outside the gene matches. The CDR3 is made up of 14 amino acids. Germline values: CDR1 SGHRS, CDR2 YFSETQ. The DNA of the CDR3 is TGCGCCAGCAGCCCCGGGACAGGGAATTACGAGCAGTACTTC. Its translation is CASSPGTGNYEQYF.

The CDR3 protein is CASKGYDGDEQFF. DNA for the CDR3: TGTGCCAGCAAAGGGTATGACGGCGATGAGCAGTTCTTC. The rearrangement joins TRBV6-1 to TRBJ2-1, with D unresolved. V was trimmed by 7 bases and J by 8 bases, leaving 15 bases between them. Germline V CDR1 and CDR2: MNHNS, SASEGT. This CDR3 is built from 13 residues.